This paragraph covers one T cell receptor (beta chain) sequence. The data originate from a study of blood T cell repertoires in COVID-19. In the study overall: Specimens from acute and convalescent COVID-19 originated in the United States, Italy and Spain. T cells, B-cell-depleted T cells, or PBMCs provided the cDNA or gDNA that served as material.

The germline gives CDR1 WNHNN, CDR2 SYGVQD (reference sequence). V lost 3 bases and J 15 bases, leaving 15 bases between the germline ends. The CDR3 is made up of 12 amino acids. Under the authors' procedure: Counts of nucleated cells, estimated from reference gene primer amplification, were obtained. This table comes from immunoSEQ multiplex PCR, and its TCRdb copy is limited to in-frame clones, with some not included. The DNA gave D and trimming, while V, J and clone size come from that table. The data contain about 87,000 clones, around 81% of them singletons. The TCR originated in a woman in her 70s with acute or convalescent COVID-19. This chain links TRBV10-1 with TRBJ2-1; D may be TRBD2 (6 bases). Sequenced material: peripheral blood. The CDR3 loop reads CASSDSGGVRFF. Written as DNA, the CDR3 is TGCGCCAGCAGTGATAGCGGTGGGGTTCGGTTCTTC.